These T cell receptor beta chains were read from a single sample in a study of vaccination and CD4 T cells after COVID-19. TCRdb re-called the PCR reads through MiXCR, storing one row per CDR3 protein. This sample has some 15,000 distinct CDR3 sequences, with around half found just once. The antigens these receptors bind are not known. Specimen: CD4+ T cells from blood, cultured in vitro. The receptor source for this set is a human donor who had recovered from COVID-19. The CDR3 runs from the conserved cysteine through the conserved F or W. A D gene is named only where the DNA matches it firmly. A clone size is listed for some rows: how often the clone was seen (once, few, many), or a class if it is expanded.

CDR3 protein: CAIRVNREGNTEAFF; CDR3 DNA: TGTGCCATCAGGGTTAACAGGGAAGGGAACACTGAAGCTTTCTTT; clone size: NA; D gene: NA; J gene: TRBJ1-1; V gene: TRBV10-3
CDR3 protein: CASSQEGPGFNSPLHF; CDR3 DNA: TGCGCCAGCAGCCAAGAAGGTCCAGGGTTTAATTCACCCCTCCACTTT; clone size: NA; D gene: NA; J gene: TRBJ1-6; V gene: TRBV4-1
CDR3 protein: CASSLRGVGELFF; CDR3 DNA: TGTGCCAGCAGCCTAAGGGGTGTCGGGGAGCTGTTTTTT; clone size: few; D gene: NA; J gene: TRBJ2-2; V gene: TRBV7-9
CDR3 protein: CSARVPGQGADGELFF; CDR3 DNA: TGCAGTGCTAGAGTGCCGGGACAGGGGGCCGACGGGGAGCTGTTTTTT; clone size: NA; D gene: TRBD1; J gene: TRBJ2-2; V gene: TRBV20-1
CDR3 protein: CASSLDGMNTEAFF; CDR3 DNA: TGTGCCAGCTCATTGGACGGGATGAACACTGAAGCTTTCTTT; clone size: few; D gene: NA; J gene: TRBJ1-1; V gene: TRBV18
CDR3 protein: CASSSGLAINEQFF; CDR3 DNA: TGTGCCAGCAGCTCGGGACTAGCGATCAATGAGCAGTTCTTC; clone size: NA; D gene: TRBD2; J gene: TRBJ2-1; V gene: TRBV7-8
CDR3 protein: CASSPDSGQYF; CDR3 DNA: TGTGCCAGCAGCCCCGACAGTGGGCAGTACTTC; clone size: NA; D gene: NA; J gene: TRBJ2-7; V gene: TRBV7-3
CDR3 protein: CSVEGGARADTQYF; CDR3 DNA: TGCAGCGTTGAGGGGGGGGCCCGGGCAGATACGCAGTATTTT; clone size: NA; D gene: NA; J gene: TRBJ2-3; V gene: TRBV29-1
CDR3 protein: CASSQGQGLSSNQPQHF; CDR3 DNA: TGTGCCAGCTCACAAGGCCAAGGGCTTAGTAGCAATCAGCCCCAGCATTTT; clone size: NA; D gene: NA; J gene: TRBJ1-5; V gene: TRBV18
CDR3 protein: CSAPDFQGNTEAFF; CDR3 DNA: TGCAGTGCTCCCGATTTCCAGGGGAACACTGAAGCTTTCTTT; clone size: NA; D gene: NA; J gene: TRBJ1-1; V gene: TRBV20-1
CDR3 protein: CASSATGGSFEKLFF; CDR3 DNA: TGTGCCAGTAGTGCGACAGGGGGTTCATTTGAAAAACTGTTTTTT; clone size: few; D gene: TRBD1; J gene: TRBJ1-4; V gene: TRBV19
CDR3 protein: CSAPGTGHHEQYF; CDR3 DNA: TGCAGTGCCCCCGGGACAGGGCACCACGAGCAGTACTTC; clone size: NA; D gene: TRBD1; J gene: TRBJ2-7; V gene: TRBV20-1
CDR3 protein: CASSGGGIGEKLFF; CDR3 DNA: TGTGCCAGCAGTGGTGGGGGAATCGGAGAAAAACTGTTTTTT; clone size: NA; D gene: NA; J gene: TRBJ1-4; V gene: TRBV6-1
CDR3 protein: CASSSGRTGHTF; CDR3 DNA: TGTGCCAGTAGTTCTGGCCGGACAGGGCACACCTTC; clone size: NA; D gene: TRBD1; J gene: TRBJ1-2; V gene: TRBV19
CDR3 protein: CASSLRREETQYF; CDR3 DNA: TGTGCCAGCAGCTTGCGACGCGAGGAGACCCAGTACTTC; clone size: NA; D gene: NA; J gene: TRBJ2-5; V gene: TRBV11-2
CDR3 protein: CASSQLGTGGAFF; CDR3 DNA: TGCGCCAGCAGCCAGCTCGGGACAGGGGGGGCTTTCTTT; clone size: NA; D gene: TRBD1; J gene: TRBJ1-1; V gene: TRBV4-1
CDR3 protein: CAISEDPGVEGYTF; CDR3 DNA: TGTGCCATCAGTGAAGATCCTGGGGTCGAAGGCTACACCTTC; clone size: NA; D gene: NA; J gene: TRBJ1-2; V gene: TRBV10-3
CDR3 protein: CASSGHEPSYEQYF; CDR3 DNA: TGTGCCAGCTCCGGTCACGAACCCTCCTACGAGCAGTACTTC; clone size: few; D gene: NA; J gene: TRBJ2-7; V gene: TRBV7-9
CDR3 protein: CASSLLASNEQFF; CDR3 DNA: TGTGCCAGCAGCTTACTAGCCAGTAATGAGCAGTTCTTC; clone size: NA; D gene: NA; J gene: TRBJ2-1; V gene: TRBV7-3
CDR3 protein: CSATSTSGAGDEQFF; CDR3 DNA: TGCAGTGCTACGTCGACTAGCGGGGCCGGAGATGAGCAGTTCTTC; clone size: NA; D gene: TRBD2; J gene: TRBJ2-1; V gene: TRBV20-1
CDR3 protein: CASSLRQVLYSNQPQHF; CDR3 DNA: TGTGCCAGTAGTCTCCGACAGGTGCTCTATAGCAATCAGCCCCAGCATTTT; clone size: few; D gene: NA; J gene: TRBJ1-5; V gene: TRBV19
CDR3 protein: CASSRGTASGNTIYF; CDR3 DNA: TGTGCCAGCAGCCGCGGGACAGCCTCTGGAAACACCATATATTTT; clone size: NA; D gene: TRBD1; J gene: TRBJ1-3; V gene: TRBV11-3
CDR3 protein: CSATAQGKSYEQYF; CDR3 DNA: TGCAGTGCAACGGCACAGGGGAAATCCTACGAGCAGTACTTC; clone size: NA; D gene: TRBD1; J gene: TRBJ2-7; V gene: TRBV20-1
CDR3 protein: CASSLAIGQGTTEAFF; CDR3 DNA: TGTGCCAGCAGCTTAGCCATAGGACAGGGGACCACTGAAGCTTTCTTT; clone size: NA; D gene: TRBD1; J gene: TRBJ1-1; V gene: TRBV11-2
CDR3 protein: CASSRTPGLAGGPEETQYF; CDR3 DNA: TGTGCCAGCTCACGAACACCGGGACTAGCGGGAGGGCCGGAGGAGACCCAGTACTTC; clone size: NA; D gene: TRBD2; J gene: TRBJ2-5; V gene: TRBV18
CDR3 protein: CASSSSGQGLRETQYF; CDR3 DNA: TGTGCCAGCAGCTCGTCGGGACAGGGACTTCGGGAGACCCAGTACTTC; clone size: few; D gene: TRBD1; J gene: TRBJ2-5; V gene: TRBV5-6
CDR3 protein: CASSLGSSPGYF; CDR3 DNA: TGTGCCAGCAGCTTAGGGTCCAGCCCGGGGTACTTC; clone size: NA; D gene: NA; J gene: TRBJ2-7; V gene: TRBV7-9
CDR3 protein: CASTLAGGPGDTQYF; CDR3 DNA: TGTGCCAGTACACTAGCGGGAGGGCCTGGAGATACGCAGTATTTT; clone size: NA; D gene: TRBD2; J gene: TRBJ2-3; V gene: TRBV19
CDR3 protein: CASSPSGGLYNEQFF; CDR3 DNA: TGTGCCAGCAGCCCCTCCGGAGGATTGTACAATGAGCAGTTCTTC; clone size: NA; D gene: NA; J gene: TRBJ2-1; V gene: TRBV5-4
CDR3 protein: CSARDKWTGMETQYF; CDR3 DNA: TGCAGTGCTAGAGATAAGTGGACAGGGATGGAGACCCAGTACTTC; clone size: NA; D gene: TRBD1; J gene: TRBJ2-5; V gene: TRBV20-1
CDR3 protein: CASEKWNNEKLFF; CDR3 DNA: TGTGCCAGTGAAAAGTGGAATAATGAAAAACTGTTTTTT; clone size: NA; D gene: NA; J gene: TRBJ1-4; V gene: TRBV6-2/TRBV6-3